This T cell receptor beta chain comes out of a study of follicular helper T cells after annual influenza vaccination (dated by TCRdb to the late 2010s). At the level of the whole study: Blood was drawn on days 0, 7 and 28 after each seasonal influenza vaccination. Multi-year samples were available for six subjects, with four spanning two vaccination seasons and two spanning three seasons. Some subjects were followed across successive annual vaccinations spanning the 2013-2014, 2014-2015 and 2015-2016 seasons to study recall of cTfh clones. One week after vaccination, a second recruited cohort of roughly twelve subjects (Table S1) displayed a similar ICOS+CD38+ cTfh response. The 2015 samples were processed right after collection, while the 2013-2014 samples were cryopreserved.

Points the paper makes about the study in general: Productive TCRB sequences were recovered from only roughly 9-23% of analyzed cells, so rare clonotypes could not be sampled. ICOS+CD38+ cTfh clonality correlated with the frequency of that population, and its change correlated with the change in circulating plasmablast frequency. Day 7 ICOS+CD38+ clones were most often found later in ICOS-CD38- cTfh, suggesting that subset may serve as a memory reservoir. Successive annual vaccinations recalled a recurring oligoclonal ICOS+CD38+ cTfh response that included tetramer and AIM influenza-specific clonotypes.

V lost 6 bases and J lost 8 bases, and the count of bases not matched to a germline gene is 11. The CDR3 has 15 amino acids, counting the end cysteine and phenylalanine. This entry keeps only the CDR3 DNA: 45 bases, framed from base 1. The germline V gene (reference sequence) gives CDR1 as LNHDA and CDR2 as SQIVND. This clone was seen only a few times. Its antigen is currently not known. No much larger clone is present one base from it, and per-base qualities are unavailable. The method behind the library was the immunoSEQ multiplex PCR assay. Adaptive Biotechnologies handled the TCRB amplification, library preparation, sequencing and preliminary bioinformatics at Survey level resolution. TCRB sequencing used multiplex PCR amplification of genomic DNA from sorted cTfh populations. As for the authors' bioinformatics: In R, clonality was calculated as 1 minus the normalized Shannon entropy, and the Gini index was computed using the R package ineq. Overlap score was defined as the summed counts of shared sequences divided by the total counts of all sequences in both compared samples. The significance of shared clonotypes was tested with Fisher's exact test, assuming a theoretical repertoire of 10^7 TCRB sequences. TCRdb provides this immuneACCESS table in a form limited to in-frame rearrangements. Some clones are lacking; in checked studies, under half of them reflect an unresolved V gene, and why the rest are absent is not known. V, J and clone size are those of that table, while D and trimming were read from the DNA. In all, the sample holds about 9,000 clones, and approximately 80% of those were seen once. The top ten constitute 3.5% to 4.5% of the sample.

The time point tag for this specimen amounts to: 2014-2015 season, 7 days after vaccination. Seasonal inactivated influenza vaccine (Fluvarix) was administered to adults, and sorted blood CD4 subsets were tracked by TCRB sequencing before and after vaccination. Subjects were considered eligible if community-dwelling and if influenza vaccine had not been received in the prior 6 months. Exclusions included influenza vaccine contraindications, substance abuse, HIV/AIDS, active malignancy, immunomodulatory medication and active illness such as respiratory infection. Per time point, between about 35 and 100 mL of blood was sampled. Circulating Tfh were defined as non-naive CD4+CXCR5+PD-1+ cells and sorted into ICOS+CD38+ and ICOS-CD38- fractions. PBMC were isolated using Ficoll-Paque PLUS or SepMate separation. Before DNA was extracted, the cell subsets were sorted from PBMC using a BD FACS Aria.

The rearrangement combines TRBV19 with TRBJ1-2, and 11 junction bases match TRBD1. Sample: CXCR5+ CD38- circulating T follicular helper cells from blood, taken 7 days after influenza vaccination. The cell subset or site label here, explained by the study, means: circulating Tfh, non-naive CD4+CXCR5+PD-1+ (ICOS+CD38+ or ICOS-CD38-). The clonotype comes from an adult who received the influenza vaccine. This receptor carries the CDR3 CASRLSGQGAGGYTF. In nucleotides, the sequence is TGTGCCAGTAGACTCTCCGGACAGGGGGCAGGCGGCTACACCTTC.